Each of the 6 T cell receptor beta chains below was sequenced from the same sample in a study of blood T cell repertoires in COVID-19. Repertoires were generated with immunoSEQ multiplex PCR, while TCRdb's copy carries only in-frame clones and drops some. The profile shows about 190,000 clones, around nine tenths of them singletons. The sequencing sample was made of peripheral blood. The source of these receptors is a man younger than 40 with acute or convalescent COVID-19.

The gene calls are TRBV19 and TRBJ1-2; no clear D. CDR1 is LNHDA and CDR2 is SQIVND in the germline V gene (reference sequence). The CDR3 sequence is 15 residues long. Trimming removed 8 bases at V and 6 bases at J, with 22 bases between. This chain's CDR3 is CASVDWSSGWNGYTF. The CDR3, as DNA: TGTGCCAGTGTGGACTGGAGCTCCGGGTGGAATGGCTACACCTTC.

This chain uses TRBV9 with TRBJ2-6; D is unresolved. Trimming shortened V by 4 bases and J by 2 bases, and 10 bases separated the two germline ends. Germline lookup yields CDR1 SGDLS and CDR2 YYNGEE. The length of the CDR3 is 15 residues. This chain's CDR3 is CASSPLTAGANVLTF. The DNA for the CDR3 is TGTGCCAGCAGCCCTCTGACTGCTGGGGCCAACGTCCTGACTTTC.

V is TRBV28 and J is TRBJ1-2, with no clear D. Looked up from germline, CDR1 is MDHEN and CDR2 is SYDVKM. V was clipped by 5 bases and J by 2 bases, with 21 bases between them. The CDR3 contains 17 residues. CDR3 amino acids: CASSIITAGSANYGYTF. The CDR3 bases are TGTGCCAGCAGTATCATCACCGCGGGGTCAGCGAACTATGGCTACACCTTC.

V is TRBV6-1 and J is TRBJ2-2; 7 nucleotides agree with TRBD2. CDR1 is MNHNS and CDR2 is SASEGT in the germline V gene. The ends lost 7 bases at V and 6 bases at J; junction bases unmatched: 11. The CDR3 totals 15 residues. The CDR3 protein is CASTSSLGRAGELFF. CDR3 DNA sequence: TGTGCCAGCACCTCATCCTTGGGGAGGGCCGGGGAGCTGTTTTTT.

The V and J genes are TRBV5-5 and TRBJ1-5; D not resolved. Deletions cut 1 base from V and 4 bases from J, with 9 bases between. This CDR3 is built from 14 residues. Germline V gene sequence: CDR1 SGHKS, CDR2 YYEKEE (reference sequence). CDR3: CASSLLTGNQPQHF. CDR3 DNA: TGTGCCAGCAGCTTGCTGACGGGAAATCAGCCCCAGCATTTT.

Remarks on this clone: The sample carries other DNA sequences with the same CDR3. The chain links TRBV5-4 to TRBJ2-1; 12 nucleotides line up with TRBD2. Germline trimming cut 4 bases from V and 4 bases from J; bases unmatched to any gene: 3. The CDR3 extends over 15 amino acids. CDR1 is SGHNT, CDR2 YYREEE, per germline (reference sequence). This CDR3 is CASSPTSGGYNEQFF. DNA of the CDR3: TGTGCCAGCAGCCCGACTAGCGGGGGTTACAATGAGCAGTTCTTC.